The clone carrying this T cell receptor (beta chain) came up many times. The antigen is undetermined. V was pared by 7 bases and J by 3 bases, with 4 bases of the junction left unmatched. The CDR3 consists of 13 residues. RNA transcripts gave rise to amplified TCR beta CDR3 regions. When the TCR CDR3 underwent first-round RT-PCR, the HTBI primer set was used. TCRdb processed the multiplex PCR reads anew with MiXCR; each CDR3 protein has one entry. The sample lists about 290,000 distinct CDR3 sequences; 15% to 20% were seen once. The sample comes from a study of T cells in Graves' hyperthyroidism and ophthalmopathy. Findings and limits, study-wide: Clonotypes that were expanded in thyroid above 0.001 mostly appeared in blood too.

The PBMCs studied were ones that came from about 10 ml fresh peripheral blood. The clonotype comes from a man in his thirties or forties with Graves' hyperthyroidism. The material sequenced was blood. This chain uses TRBV12-3 or TRBV12-4 with TRBJ2-5, with 8 bases aligning to TRBD1. The CDR3 DNA sequence: TGTGCCAGCAACCCAGGGGGCGAAGAGACCCAGTACTTC. Its protein is CASNPGGEETQYF.